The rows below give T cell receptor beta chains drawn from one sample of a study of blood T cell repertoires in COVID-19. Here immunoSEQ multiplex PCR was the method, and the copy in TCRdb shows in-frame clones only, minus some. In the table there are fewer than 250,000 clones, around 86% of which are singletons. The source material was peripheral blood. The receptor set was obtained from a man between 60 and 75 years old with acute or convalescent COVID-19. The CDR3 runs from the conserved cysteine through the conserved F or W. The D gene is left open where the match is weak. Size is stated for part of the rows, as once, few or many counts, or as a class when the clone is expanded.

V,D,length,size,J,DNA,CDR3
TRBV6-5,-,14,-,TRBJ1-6,TGTGCCACCTGGAGGGGGGGGGCTAATTCACCCCTCCACTTT,CATWRGGANSPLHF
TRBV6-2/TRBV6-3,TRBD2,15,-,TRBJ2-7,TGTGCCAGCAGTTACTGGACTAGCGGGGGAGCCGAGCAGTACTTC,CASSYWTSGGAEQYF
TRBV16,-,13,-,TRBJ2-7,TGTGCCAGCAGCCAATCGGCCCCGGGCGAGCAGTACTTC,CASSQSAPGEQYF
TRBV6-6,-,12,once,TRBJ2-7,TGTGCCAGCAGTTACAATCTCTACGAGCAGTACTTC,CASSYNLYEQYF
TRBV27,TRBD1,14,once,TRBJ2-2,TGTGCCAGCAGACAGGGGGCCGGTACCGGGGAGCTGTTTTTT,CASRQGAGTGELFF
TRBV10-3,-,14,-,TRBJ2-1,TGTGCCATCAGCCGAGACAACTCCTACAATGAGCAGTTCTTC,CAISRDNSYNEQFF
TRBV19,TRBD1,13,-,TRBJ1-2,TGTGCCAGTAGCTGGGGACAGGGGTATGGCTACACCTTC,CASSWGQGYGYTF
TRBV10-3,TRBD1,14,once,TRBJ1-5,TGTGCCATCAGTGGACAGGGCCACAATCAGCCCCAGCATTTT,CAISGQGHNQPQHF
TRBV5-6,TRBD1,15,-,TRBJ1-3,TGTGCCAGCAGCTTGACTGGGACAGGGGGAAACACCATATATTTT,CASSLTGTGGNTIYF
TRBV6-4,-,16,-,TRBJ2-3,TGTGCCAGCAGTGACCTAGGAGGGGGCCGGATAGATACGCAGTATTTT,CASSDLGGGRIDTQYF
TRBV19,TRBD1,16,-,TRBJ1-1,TGTGCCAGCAAGCAGACAGGGGAGGTCATGAACACTGAAGCTTTCTTT,CASKQTGEVMNTEAFF
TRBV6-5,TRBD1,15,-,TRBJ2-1,TGTGCCAGCAGTTCCCAAGGACAGGTCTCGGGTGAGCAGTTCTTC,CASSSQGQVSGEQFF
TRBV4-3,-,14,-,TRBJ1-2,TGCGCCAGCAGCCAAGCTACGCAGGGCCATGGCTACACCTTC,CASSQATQGHGYTF
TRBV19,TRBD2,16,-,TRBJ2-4,TGTGCCAGTACCGTTAGCGGGGGGTCGCTCAAAAACATTCAGTACTTC,CASTVSGGSLKNIQYF
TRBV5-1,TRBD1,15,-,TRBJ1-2,TGCGCCAGCACACTCGGGACAGCGAAAAACTATGGCTACACCTTC,CASTLGTAKNYGYTF
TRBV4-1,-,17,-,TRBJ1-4,TGCGCCAGCAGCCAAAAAGGTGATCCGGGTCCTAATGAAAAACTGTTTTTT,CASSQKGDPGPNEKLFF
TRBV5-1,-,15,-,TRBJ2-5,TGCGCCAGCAGCTTGGGGGGAACAGGACAAGAGACCCAGTACTTC,CASSLGGTGQETQYF
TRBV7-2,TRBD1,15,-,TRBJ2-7,TGTGCCAGCAGCCGTCCAGGGACAGGGACCTACGAGCAGTACTTC,CASSRPGTGTYEQYF
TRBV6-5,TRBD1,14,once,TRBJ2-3,TGTGCCAGCAGTTCCCTCTACAGGGGCGATACGCAGTATTTT,CASSSLYRGDTQYF
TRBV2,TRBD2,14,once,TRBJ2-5,TGTGCCAGCAGTCTTAGCGGGGGGGCTGAGACCCAGTACTTC,CASSLSGGAETQYF
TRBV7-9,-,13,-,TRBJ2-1,TGTGCCAGCAGCCTATCTGGGGGCGATGAGCAGTTCTTC,CASSLSGGDEQFF
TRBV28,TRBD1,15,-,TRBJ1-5,TGTGCCAGCCAACTGGACAGGGTTGGCAATCAGCCCCAGCATTTT,CASQLDRVGNQPQHF
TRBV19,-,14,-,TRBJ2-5,TGTGCCAGTAGTCCGAGACAGTTACAAGAGACCCAGTACTTC,CASSPRQLQETQYF
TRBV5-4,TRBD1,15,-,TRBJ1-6,TGTGCCAGCAGCTTGGGGGGGACAGGGAATTCACCCCTCCACTTT,CASSLGGTGNSPLHF
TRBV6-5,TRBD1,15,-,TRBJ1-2,TGTGCCAGCAGTTACTCGACAGGGGGGGCCTATGGCTACACCTTC,CASSYSTGGAYGYTF
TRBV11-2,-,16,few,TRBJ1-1,TGTGCCAGCAGCTTAGTATCACAGCAAATGAACACTGAAGCTTTCTTT,CASSLVSQQMNTEAFF
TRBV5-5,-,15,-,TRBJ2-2,TGTGCCAGCAGCCCGCGGGGCGCGGGCACCGGGGAGCTGTTTTTT,CASSPRGAGTGELFF
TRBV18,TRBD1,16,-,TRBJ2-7,TGTGCCAGCTCACCCTATGGACAGGGGAGGGGGTACGAGCAGTACTTC,CASSPYGQGRGYEQYF
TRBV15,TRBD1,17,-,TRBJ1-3,TGTGCCACCAGCAGAGGGGGCCAGGGGGGTACTGGAAACACCATATATTTT,CATSRGGQGGTGNTIYF
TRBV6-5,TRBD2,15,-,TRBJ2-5,TGTGCCAGCAGAGGGACTAGAAACTCCCAAGAGACCCAGTACTTC,CASRGTRNSQETQYF
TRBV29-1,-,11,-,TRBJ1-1,TGCAGCGTTGAACCGGGACTTGAAGCTTTCTTT,CSVEPGLEAFF
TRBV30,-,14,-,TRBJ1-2,TGTGCCTGGAGTGTACGCGAACGTCCCTATGGCTACACCTTC,CAWSVRERPYGYTF
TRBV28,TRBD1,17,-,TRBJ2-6,TGTGCCAGCAGTCTAGGACAGGGGGCGAGGGGGGCCAACGTCCTGACTTTC,CASSLGQGARGANVLTF
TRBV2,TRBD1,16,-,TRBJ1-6,TGTGCCAGCAGGCCCGGGACAGGGGCGTCAAATTCACCCCTCCACTTT,CASRPGTGASNSPLHF
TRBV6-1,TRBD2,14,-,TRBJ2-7,TGTGCCAGCAGTGAATGGGGAGGGTCCTACGAGCAGTACTTC,CASSEWGGSYEQYF